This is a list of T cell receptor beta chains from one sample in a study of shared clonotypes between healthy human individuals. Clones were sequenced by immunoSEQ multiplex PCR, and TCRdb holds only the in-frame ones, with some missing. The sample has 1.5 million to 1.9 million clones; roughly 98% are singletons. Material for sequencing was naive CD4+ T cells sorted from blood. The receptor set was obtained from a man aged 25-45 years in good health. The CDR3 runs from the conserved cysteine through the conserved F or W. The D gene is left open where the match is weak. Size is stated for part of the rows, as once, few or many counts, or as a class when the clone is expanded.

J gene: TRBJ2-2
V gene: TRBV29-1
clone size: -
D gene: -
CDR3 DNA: TGCAGCGTGGACACCGGGGAGCTGTTTTTT
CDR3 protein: CSVDTGELFF

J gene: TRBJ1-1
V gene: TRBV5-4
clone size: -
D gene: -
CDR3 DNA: TGTGCCAGCAGCATACTCCCGGTAGGGCTGAACACTGAAGCTTTCTTT
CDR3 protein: CASSILPVGLNTEAFF

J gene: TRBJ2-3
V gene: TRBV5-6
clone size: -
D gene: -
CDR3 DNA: TGTGCCAGCAGCTTGACGGGGCTATATACGCAGTATTTT
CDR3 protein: CASSLTGLYTQYF

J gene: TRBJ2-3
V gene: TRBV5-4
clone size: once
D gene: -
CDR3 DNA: TGTGCCAGCAGCACCGTACCCCGGGGGGATACGCAGTATTTT
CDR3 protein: CASSTVPRGDTQYF

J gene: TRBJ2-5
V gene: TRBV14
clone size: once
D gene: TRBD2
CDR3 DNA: TGTGCCAGCAGCTTGCACCAATTAGGACTAGCGGGACAAGAGACCCAGTACTTC
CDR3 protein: CASSLHQLGLAGQETQYF

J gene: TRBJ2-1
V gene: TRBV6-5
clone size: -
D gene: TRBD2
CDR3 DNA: TGTGCCAGCAGTCGACTTAGCGGGGTCTACAATGAGCAGTTCTTC
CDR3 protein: CASSRLSGVYNEQFF

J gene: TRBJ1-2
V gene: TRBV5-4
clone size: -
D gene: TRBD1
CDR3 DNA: TGTGCCAGCAGCCACTTCGACAGGGTCTATGGCTACACCTTC
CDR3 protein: CASSHFDRVYGYTF

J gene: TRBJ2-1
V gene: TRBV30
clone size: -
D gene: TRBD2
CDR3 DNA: TGTGCCTGGACCAAAGATCTAGCGGGCAACAATGAGCAGTTCTTC
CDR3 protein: CAWTKDLAGNNEQFF

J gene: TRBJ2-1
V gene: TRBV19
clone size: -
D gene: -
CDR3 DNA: TGTGCCAGTAGTATTCTCAATGAGCAGTTCTTC
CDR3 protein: CASSILNEQFF

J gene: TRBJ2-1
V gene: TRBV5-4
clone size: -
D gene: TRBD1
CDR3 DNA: TGTGCCACTGGACAGGGTAATAGGAATGAGCAGTTCTTC
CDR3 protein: CATGQGNRNEQFF

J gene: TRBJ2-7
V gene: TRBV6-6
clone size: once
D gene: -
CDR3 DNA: TGTGCCAGCAGAGATCCGGGACAGCGGGCCTACGAGCAGTACTTC
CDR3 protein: CASRDPGQRAYEQYF

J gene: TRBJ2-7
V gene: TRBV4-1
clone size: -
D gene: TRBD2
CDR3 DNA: TGCGCCAGCAGTTGGACTAGCGGGAGCTCCTACGAGCAGTACTTC
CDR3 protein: CASSWTSGSSYEQYF

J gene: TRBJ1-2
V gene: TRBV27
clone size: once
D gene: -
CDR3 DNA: TGTGCCAGCAGTTTCTATGGACTAGGAGAGGGCTACACCTTC
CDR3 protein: CASSFYGLGEGYTF

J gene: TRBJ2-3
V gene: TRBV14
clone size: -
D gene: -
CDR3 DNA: TGTGCCAGCAGCCAAGGAATCTTCACAGATACGCAGTATTTT
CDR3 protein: CASSQGIFTDTQYF

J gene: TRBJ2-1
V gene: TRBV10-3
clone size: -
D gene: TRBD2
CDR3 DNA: TGTGCCATCAGGCCTAGCGGCGGGCATGAGCAGTTCTTC
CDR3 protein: CAIRPSGGHEQFF

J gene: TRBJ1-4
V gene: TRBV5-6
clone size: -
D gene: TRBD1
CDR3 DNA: TGTGCCAGCAGCTTTTTGACAGGGGAGGAAAAACTGTTTTTT
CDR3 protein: CASSFLTGEEKLFF

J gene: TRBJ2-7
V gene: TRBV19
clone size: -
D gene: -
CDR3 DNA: TGTGCCAGTAGTTCCCAGGGGGACTCGGGGCAGTACTTC
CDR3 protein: CASSSQGDSGQYF

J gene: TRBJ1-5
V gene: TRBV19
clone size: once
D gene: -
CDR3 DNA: TGTGCCAGTAGTATAGATAGGGGGAATCAGCCCCAGCATTTT
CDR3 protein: CASSIDRGNQPQHF

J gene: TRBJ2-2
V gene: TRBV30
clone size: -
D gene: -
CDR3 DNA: TGTGCCTGGAGTGTGGTTGGCGGCACCGGGGAGCTGTTTTTT
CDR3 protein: CAWSVVGGTGELFF

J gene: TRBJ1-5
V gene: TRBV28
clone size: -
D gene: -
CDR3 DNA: TGTGCCAGCAGTGGGGTCGGCGGGGGTGGAAATCAGCCCCAGCATTTT
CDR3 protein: CASSGVGGGGNQPQHF

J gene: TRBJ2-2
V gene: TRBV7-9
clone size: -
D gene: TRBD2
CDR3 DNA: TGTGCCAGCAGCTTAACTAGCGGGAGGGCCCGAACCGGGGAGCTGTTTTTT
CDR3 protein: CASSLTSGRARTGELFF

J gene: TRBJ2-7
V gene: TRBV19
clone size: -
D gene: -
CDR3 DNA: TGTGCCAGTAGTATGGGCCAGAACAGCCCCCTCGAGCAGTACTTC
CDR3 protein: CASSMGQNSPLEQYF

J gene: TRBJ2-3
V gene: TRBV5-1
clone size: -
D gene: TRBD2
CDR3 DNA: TGCGCCAGCAGCTTGTTACGGGAGGGCGTAGATACGCAGTATTTT
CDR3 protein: CASSLLREGVDTQYF

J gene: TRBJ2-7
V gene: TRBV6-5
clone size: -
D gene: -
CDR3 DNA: TGTGCCAGCAGTTACTCGAAGGGCGTCCACGAGCAGTACTTC
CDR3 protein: CASSYSKGVHEQYF

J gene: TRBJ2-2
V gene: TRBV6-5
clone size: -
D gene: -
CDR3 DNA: TGTGCCAGCAGTTACGAGGACAGCACCGGGGAGCTGTTTTTT
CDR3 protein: CASSYEDSTGELFF

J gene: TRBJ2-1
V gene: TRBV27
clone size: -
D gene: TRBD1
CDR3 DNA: TGTGCCAGCAGGGTTCGGACAGGGGGATTCAATGAGCAGTTCTTC
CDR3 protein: CASRVRTGGFNEQFF

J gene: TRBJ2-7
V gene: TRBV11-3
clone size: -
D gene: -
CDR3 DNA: TGTGCCAGCAGCTTAGATCCGACGGCCGAGCAGTACTTC
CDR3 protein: CASSLDPTAEQYF

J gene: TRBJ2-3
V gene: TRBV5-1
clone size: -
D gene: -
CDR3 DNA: TGCGCCAGCAGCTTGGCCGCGATGGGTCTCGCGGATACGCAGTATTTT
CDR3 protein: CASSLAAMGLADTQYF

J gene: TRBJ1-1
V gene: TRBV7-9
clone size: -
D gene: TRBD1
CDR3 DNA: TGTGCCAGCAGCTACGGGACAGGGGGCACTGAAGCTTTCTTT
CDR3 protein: CASSYGTGGTEAFF

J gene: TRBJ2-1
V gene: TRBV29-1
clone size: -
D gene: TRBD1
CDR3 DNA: TGCAGCGCCCAGAGGGACAGATCCTACAATGAGCAGTTCTTC
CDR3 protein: CSAQRDRSYNEQFF

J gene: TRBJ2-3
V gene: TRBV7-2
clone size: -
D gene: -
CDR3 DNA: TGTGCCAGCAGCTTAGCGCGCACAGATACGCAGTATTTT
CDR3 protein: CASSLARTDTQYF

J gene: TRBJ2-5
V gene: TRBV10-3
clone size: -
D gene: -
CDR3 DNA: TGTGCCACCGGAGGGGCTCAAGAGACCCAGTACTTC
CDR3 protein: CATGGAQETQYF

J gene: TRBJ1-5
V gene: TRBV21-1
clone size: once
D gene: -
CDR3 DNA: TGTGCCAGCAGCAGTTCCCAGAGCAATCAGCCCCAGCATTTT
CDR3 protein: CASSSSQSNQPQHF

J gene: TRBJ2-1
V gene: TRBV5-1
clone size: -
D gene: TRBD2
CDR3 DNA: TGCGCCAGCAGCTTGGCCGAGGCTAGCGGGTACAATGAGCAGTTCTTC
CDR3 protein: CASSLAEASGYNEQFF

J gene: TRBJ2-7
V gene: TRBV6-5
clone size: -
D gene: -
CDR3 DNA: TGTGCCAGCAGTTATGGGACAACTCTCGGCGAGCAGTACTTC
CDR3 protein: CASSYGTTLGEQYF

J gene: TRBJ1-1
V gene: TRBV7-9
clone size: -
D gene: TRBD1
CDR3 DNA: TGTGCCAGCAGCTTAGGGACAGGGAGCCTGATGAACACTGAAGCTTTCTTT
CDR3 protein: CASSLGTGSLMNTEAFF

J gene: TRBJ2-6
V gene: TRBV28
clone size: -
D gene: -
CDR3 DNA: TGTGCCAGCAGTCCCAACCCCTCTGGGGCCAACGTCCTGACTTTC
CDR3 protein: CASSPNPSGANVLTF

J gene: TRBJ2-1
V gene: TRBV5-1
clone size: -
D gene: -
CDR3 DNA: TGCGCCAGCAGCTTGTCGGCTGGCTCCTACAATGAGCAGTTCTTC
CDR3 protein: CASSLSAGSYNEQFF

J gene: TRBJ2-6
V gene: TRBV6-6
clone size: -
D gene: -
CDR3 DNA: TGTGCCAGCAGCTACGGTTCCTCTGGGGCCAACGTCCTGACTTTC
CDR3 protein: CASSYGSSGANVLTF

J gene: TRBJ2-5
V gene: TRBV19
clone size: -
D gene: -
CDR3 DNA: TGTGCCAGTAGTATGGGACCCCAAGAGACCCAGTACTTC
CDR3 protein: CASSMGPQETQYF